Listed here are 11 T cell receptor beta chains from one sample, sequenced in a study of T cells in Graves' hyperthyroidism and ophthalmopathy. Amplified regions were TCR beta CDR3 sequences from RNA transcripts. The HTBI primer set drove a first-round RT-PCR of the TCR CDR3. TCRdb analysed the multiplex PCR reads with MiXCR anew, one entry per CDR3 protein. The data show approximately 410,000 distinct CDR3 sequences, approximately 13% seen once. The sequencing input was blood. Receptors originate from a woman aged 18-29 years with Graves' hyperthyroidism.

This clonotype was seen more than once but under ten times. The chain links TRBV2 to TRBJ2-2, with 8 positions matching TRBD1. CDR1 and CDR2 from the germline V gene are SNHLY and FYNNEI. V was clipped by 2 bases and J by 4 bases; unmatched bases: 3. The CDR3 spans 15 residues. Here the CDR3 DNA reads TGTGCCAGCAGTGAACAGGGGGCTATCACCGGGGAGCTGTTTTTT. Its protein product is CASSEQGAITGELFF.

The rearrangement uses TRBV6-5 and TRBJ2-2; 7 positions match TRBD1. Germline loops: CDR1 MNHEY, CDR2 SVGAGI. CDR3 length: 16 amino acids. Trimming removed 4 bases from V and 6 bases from J; junction bases left unmatched: 11. The CDR3 nucleotides read TGTGCCAGCAGTTTACAGGGGCCCTGGGTGCCCGGGGAGCTGTTTTTT. It translates to CASSLQGPWVPGELFF.

This clonotype showed up many times. V gene TRBV3-1 combines with J gene TRBJ2-3; D is ambiguous. The length of the CDR3 is 12 residues. The V and J ends lost 5 bases and 9 bases respectively, with 12 bases between them. Germline CDR1 and CDR2: LGHDT and YNNKEL (reference sequence). The CDR3 loop reads CASSTHSGTQYF. In nucleotides, the CDR3 is TGTGCCAGCAGCACCCACTCGGGCACGCAGTATTTT.

Remarks on this clonotype: This could be a read error, since a much larger clone is one nucleotide away. This chain uses TRBV27 with TRBJ2-5; the D call may be TRBD1 or TRBD2 (6 bases each). The J call may be incorrect, as the DNA end agrees better with TRBJ2-1. This CDR3 is built from 16 residues. The V gene's germline CDR1 is MNHEY and CDR2 SMNVEV (reference sequence). The CDR3, as DNA: TGTGCCAGCAGTTTATCCGGATGGGGGGCAGGAGAGACCCAGTTCTTC. Residues: CASSLSGWGAGETQFF.

At least ten counts were recorded for this clonotype. The chain carries TRBV11-3 and TRBJ1-4; 8 nucleotides align to TRBD1. This CDR3 contains 17 residues. The V segment lost 2 bases and the J segment 0 bases; nucleotides outside the gene matches: 5. CDR1 is SGHNT, CDR2 YENEEA, per germline. The chain's CDR3 is CASSLPLQGATNEKLFF. In DNA, the CDR3 is TGTGCCAGCAGCTTACCTCTACAGGGGGCAACTAATGAAAAACTGTTTTTT.

The table lists this clonotype with many counts. This chain joins TRBV28 and TRBJ2-5; D possibly corresponds to TRBD1 (6 bases). Germline-derived CDR1 and CDR2 are MDHEN and SYDVKM. The V gene lost 3 bases and the J gene lost 1 base, with 12 bases spanning the gap. The CDR3 spans 15 residues. CDR3 loop: CASSFIGQSQETQYF. Written as DNA, the CDR3 is TGTGCCAGCAGTTTTATCGGACAGAGCCAAGAGACCCAGTACTTC.

This clonotype was seen repeatedly, ten times or more. The V gene is TRBV6-1, the J gene TRBJ2-1; no clear D. Germline CDR1 MNHNS, CDR2 SASEGT. Trimming stripped 6 bases from V and 7 bases from J, with 16 bases between. The CDR3 consists of 14 residues. The CDR3: CASRLGQTWNEQFF. The CDR3 DNA is TGTGCCAGCAGGCTGGGCCAGACGTGGAATGAGCAGTTCTTC.

At least ten counts were recorded for this clonotype. V is TRBV28 and J is TRBJ2-7; 7 positions match TRBD2. In germline, CDR1 is MDHEN, CDR2 SYDVKM. This CDR3 contains 16 residues. The ends lost 6 bases at V and 0 bases at J; junction bases unmatched: 11. The CDR3 DNA follows: TGTGCCAGCAGCCTAGACGCGGGAGCGACCTCCTACGAGCAGTACTTC. The encoded protein is CASSLDAGATSYEQYF.

Ten or more counts support this clonotype. This chain's CDR3 is CASSWGDDPVREQYF. The CDR3 DNA is TGTGCCAGCAGTTGGGGAGATGACCCTGTACGGGAGCAGTACTTC. The chain is built from TRBV6-2 or TRBV6-3 and TRBJ2-7; tentative D call: TRBD2 (5 bases). The length of the CDR3 is 15 residues. Trimming stripped 4 bases from V and 7 bases from J, with 20 bases between. CDR1 and CDR2 (germline): MNHEY, SVGEGT.

This clonotype was seen a handful of times. The rearrangement joins TRBV10-3 to TRBJ2-3; D gene ambiguous. The CDR3 length is 15 residues. V was cut by 0 bases and J by 2 bases, with 9 bases left in between. CDR1 and CDR2 from the germline V gene are ENHRY and SYGVKD. The CDR3 reads CAISESGSHTDTQYF. CDR3 DNA sequence: TGTGCCATCAGTGAGTCGGGAAGCCACACAGATACGCAGTATTTT.

This clonotype has at least ten counts. The rearrangement joins TRBV27 to TRBJ2-7, with TRBD1 matching over 7 bases. The ends lost 5 bases at V and 1 base at J; junction bases unmatched: 5. Germline CDR1 and CDR2: MNHEY and SMNVEV (reference sequence). The length of the CDR3 is 14 residues. In DNA form, the CDR3 reads TGTGCCAGCAGTAGCCGGGACAGATCCTACGAGCAGTACTTC. Its protein product is CASSSRDRSYEQYF.